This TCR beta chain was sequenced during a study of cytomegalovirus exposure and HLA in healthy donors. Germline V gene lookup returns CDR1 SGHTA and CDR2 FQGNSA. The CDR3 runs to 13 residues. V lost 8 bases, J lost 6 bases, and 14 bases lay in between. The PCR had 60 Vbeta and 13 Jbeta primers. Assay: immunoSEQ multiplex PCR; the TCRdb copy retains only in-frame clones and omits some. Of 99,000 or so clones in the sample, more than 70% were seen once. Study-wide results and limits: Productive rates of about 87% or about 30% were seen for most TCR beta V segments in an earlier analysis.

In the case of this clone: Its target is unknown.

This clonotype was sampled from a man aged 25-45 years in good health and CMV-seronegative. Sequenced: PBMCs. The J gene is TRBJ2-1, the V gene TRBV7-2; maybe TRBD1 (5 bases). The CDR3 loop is CASRKGSPNEQFF. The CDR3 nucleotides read TGTGCCAGCCGGAAGGGGTCCCCCAATGAGCAGTTCTTC.